The 24 T cell receptor beta chains in this list originate from one sample, sequenced in a study of CD8+CD57+ T cells in acquired aplastic anemia. Genomic DNA provided the template from which TCR beta VDJ and CDR3 profiles were obtained. Via MiXCR, TCRdb re-called the reads, giving one row per CDR3 protein. The sample carries roughly 200,000 distinct CDR3 sequences, 63% recorded once. The patients chosen for sequencing had shown expansion of CD8+CD57+ cells (detected by flow cytometry). The sequenced sample was sorted CD4+, CD8+, or CD8+CD57+ T cells (not recorded which) from PBMCs. The receptors were gathered from a human donor with aplastic anemia.

The rearrangement links TRBV2 to TRBJ1-1; D not resolved. The length of the CDR3 is 12 residues. Germline V gene sequence: CDR1 SNHLY, CDR2 FYNNEI. V dropped 7 bases and J dropped 1 base, with 7 bases sitting between them. This CDR3 reads CASTNPNTEAFF. In nucleotides, the CDR3 is TGTGCCAGCACGAATCCGAACACTGAAGCTTTCTTT.

This chain links TRBV20-1 with TRBJ2-3; the D gene could be TRBD1 or TRBD2 (5 bases each). The CDR3 runs to 15 residues. Germline V lookup: CDR1 DFQATT, CDR2 SNEGSKA (reference sequence). Trimming left V 5 bases short and J 6 bases short, with 21 bases between. This chain's CDR3 is CSAGGPLSVLDTQYF. CDR3 bases: TGCAGTGCTGGGGGTCCTCTATCAGTTTTGGATACGCAGTATTTT.

In the case of this clonotype: One junction end does not reproduce the germline sequence, and a read error may be involved. This chain links TRBV7-2 with TRBJ1-3; D unclear. This CDR3 has 16 amino acids. From germline, CDR1 is SGHTA and CDR2 FQGNSA. The CDR3 here is CASNFSSTSSGNTIYF. The CDR3 nucleotides read TGTGCCAGCAACTTTAGTTCGACCAGCTCTGGAAACACCATCTATTTT.

This clonotype was counted ten times or more. Here the CDR3 DNA reads TGTGCCAGCAGTTTAAGCCCTTATAGCAATCAGCCCCAGCATTTT. Its translation: CASSLSPYSNQPQHF. This chain joins TRBV12-3 or TRBV12-4 and TRBJ1-5; D not certain. Trimming shortened V by 2 bases and J by 0 bases, and 8 bases separated the two germline ends. The CDR3 is 15 amino acids.

This clonotype was counted a few times. V is TRBV7-8 and J is TRBJ2-7; D remains ambiguous. The length of the CDR3 is 15 residues. Germline CDR1 reads SGHVS; CDR2 reads FQNEAQ. Trimming pared 5 bases from V and 3 bases from J, leaving 17 bases between. CDR3 coding DNA: TGTGCCAGCAGCCAAAGCCTATCCGCGGTCTACGAGCAGTACTTC. Translating it yields CASSQSLSAVYEQYF.

The chain joins TRBV27 to TRBJ1-1; 9 nucleotides align to TRBD1. This CDR3 spans 13 amino acids. Germline V gene lookup returns CDR1 MNHEY and CDR2 SMNVEV (reference sequence). Losses at the gene ends were 8 bases for V and 7 bases for J; bases not matched to a gene: 8. CDR3 coding DNA: TGTGCCAGCCTCCCAGGGACAGGGTTTGAAGCTTTCTTT. Its protein is CASLPGTGFEAFF.

This clonotype was observed many times. CDR3 residues: CASSLSLKSPNYGYTF. The CDR3 nucleotides read TGTGCCAGCAGTTTGTCCCTTAAAAGCCCTAACTATGGCTACACCTTC. The chain couples TRBV7-9 to TRBJ1-2; no clear D gene. Per the germline V gene, CDR1 is SEHNR and CDR2 is FQNEAQ (reference sequence). The CDR3 sequence is 16 residues long. V was shortened by 6 bases and J by 0 bases, with 17 bases between the two germline ends.

There are a few counts of this clonotype. One junction end disagrees with the germline gene, perhaps due to a read error. V is TRBV19 and J is TRBJ1-6, with TRBD1 matching 9 bases. The V gene's germline CDR1 is LNHDA and CDR2 SQIVND (reference sequence). The CDR3 consists of 14 residues. CDR3: CASSPTGGGSPLHF. The CDR3 DNA follows: TGTGCTAGTAGTCCCACAGGGGGCGGGTCACCCCTCCACTTT.

V usage is TRBV19 and J usage is TRBJ2-5; 7 bases are a match to TRBD1. The CDR3 length is 15 residues. Trimming removed 9 bases from V and 1 base from J; junction bases left unmatched: 11. The germline CDR1 and CDR2 sequences are LNHDA and SQIVND (reference sequence). CDR3 DNA: TGTGCCAGCAAGGGGGCCCTGAACATCCAAGAGACCCAGTACTTC. Amino acid sequence: CASKGALNIQETQYF.

This chain uses TRBV7-8 with TRBJ1-4; 8 nucleotides agree with TRBD1. The ends lost 7 bases at V and 8 bases at J; junction bases unmatched: 9. Germline V gene data show CDR1 as SGHVS and CDR2 as FQNEAQ. The CDR3 sequence is 14 residues long. For the CDR3, the DNA is TGTGCCAGCAACAATGTGGACAGGGAAGAAAAACTGTTTTTT. It codes for CASNNVDREEKLFF.

About this clonotype: At one end, the junction sequence differs from germline, possibly due to a read error. The chain links TRBV7-3 to TRBJ2-3, with D uncertain. Looked up from germline, CDR1 is SGHTA and CDR2 is FQGTGA. The CDR3 is made up of 15 amino acids. In nucleotides, the CDR3 is TGTGCCAGCAGTTTAACCCAGAAGGGCACAGATACGCAGTATTTT. Protein product: CASSLTQKGTDTQYF.

This clonotype was counted ten times or more. V gene TRBV19 combines with J gene TRBJ2-1, with D perhaps matching TRBD1 (5 bases). This CDR3 has 12 amino acids. Per germline, CDR1 LNHDA and CDR2 SQIVND (reference sequence). The germline V and J ends were trimmed by 7 bases and 3 bases, with 7 bases remaining between them. This chain's CDR3 is CASNQGYNEQFF. The CDR3 DNA is TGTGCCAGTAATCAGGGCTACAATGAGCAGTTCTTC.

The J gene is TRBJ1-2, the V gene TRBV15; a possible D gene is TRBD1 (5 bases). This CDR3 has 15 residues. The germline V and J ends were trimmed by 3 bases and 7 bases, with 18 bases remaining between them. Looked up from germline, CDR1 is LNHNV and CDR2 is YYDKDF (reference sequence). The CDR3 DNA is TGTGCCACCAGCAGGGAGAGAAGGGGTGTTGGTGGCTACACCTTC. It encodes CATSRERRGVGGYTF.

This clonotype was seen a few times. The gene calls are TRBV24-1 and TRBJ2-1; maybe TRBD2 (7 bases). The V end was cut by 10 bases, the J end by 2 bases, with 17 bases between. The CDR3 length is 15 residues. Germline V gene lookup returns CDR1 KGHDR and CDR2 SFDVKD. Here the CDR3 DNA reads TGTGCCACTGAAAGGGGGGGAGATACCTACAATGAGCAGTTCTTC. This sequence encodes CATERGGDTYNEQFF.

This sequence joins TRBV5-1 and TRBJ2-3; TRBD1 aligns across 8 bases. With 3 bases clipped from V and 6 bases from J, the junction kept 9 bases outside the gene matches. Germline V gives CDR1 SGHRS, CDR2 YFSETQ. The CDR3 contains 15 residues. CDR3: CASSSPTGARDTQYF. In DNA, the CDR3 is TGCGCCAGCAGCTCACCGACAGGGGCGAGGGATACGCAGTATTTT.

As for this clonotype: The CDR3 does not close with the conserved phenylalanine or tryptophan, likely indicating a read error. The DNA is omitted, as the CDR3 cannot be located on it reliably, and the CDR3 follows TCRdb's listing. This chain joins TRBV7-2 and TRBJ1-3. The CDR3 length equals 8 residues, ends included. The germline gives CDR1 SGHTA, CDR2 FQGNSA. This CDR3 reads CASSLGSS.

This clonotype was seen a few times. V and J are TRBV12-3 or TRBV12-4 and TRBJ2-1, with 7 positions matching TRBD1. The CDR3 loop spans 14 amino acids. V gave up 6 bases and J gave up 7 bases; unmatched junction bases: 9. CDR3 region: CASRPGTAKNEQFF. In DNA, the CDR3 is TGTGCCAGCAGGCCCGGGACAGCTAAAAATGAGCAGTTCTTC.

The chain couples TRBV6-2 or TRBV6-3 to TRBJ2-7; the match to TRBD1 covers 7 bases. V trimming: 9 bases; J trimming: 2 bases; junction bases outside the gene matches: 19. Germline V gene sequence: CDR1 MNHEY, CDR2 SVGEGT. The CDR3 consists of 17 residues. The CDR3 here is CASILRPRGTKTYEQYF. The DNA of the CDR3 is TGTGCCAGTATTCTCCGCCCCAGGGGGACCAAAACCTACGAGCAGTACTTC.

The chain is built from TRBV20-1 and TRBJ1-2, with D unclear. Germline values: CDR1 DFQATT, CDR2 SNEGSKA (reference sequence). Trimming removed 5 bases from V and 7 bases from J, with 11 bases in between. The CDR3 is 11 amino acids. This CDR3 reads CSARMRCGYTF. In DNA form, the CDR3 reads TGCAGTGCTCGTATGAGGTGTGGCTACACCTTC.

V gene TRBV7-3 combines with J gene TRBJ1-1; D gene ambiguous. Germline CDR1 is SGHTA and CDR2 is FQGTGA. The CDR3 runs to 15 residues. Trimming stripped 5 bases from V and 0 bases from J, with 13 bases between. In DNA form, the CDR3 reads TGTGCCAGCAGCCTCCACCCCGCGTTGAACACTGAAGCTTTCTTT. Translating gives CASSLHPALNTEAFF. The full variable domain, completed using reference TRBV7-3 and TRBJ1-1, is GAGVSQTPSNKVTEKGKYVELRCDPISGHTALYWYRQSLGQGPEFLIYFQGTGAADDSGLPNDRFFAVRPEGSVSTLKIQRTERGDSAVYLCASSLHPALNTEAFFGQGTRLTVV.

The rearrangement uses TRBV20-1 and TRBJ2-7, with D possibly being TRBD1 or TRBD2 (7 bases each). Germline CDR1 reads DFQATT; CDR2 reads SNEGSKA (reference sequence). The CDR3 has 12 amino acids. The germline V and J ends were trimmed by 6 bases and 6 bases, with 15 bases remaining between them. The DNA of the CDR3 is TGCAGTGCCCGACAGGGAGGGGTCGAGCAGTACTTC. It is translated as CSARQGGVEQYF.

This chain connects TRBV7-6 to TRBJ1-2; the D gene is possibly TRBD1 (5 bases). Per the germline V gene, CDR1 is SGHVS and CDR2 is FNYEAQ. V was trimmed by 5 bases and J by 4 bases, leaving 17 bases between them. This CDR3 comprises 15 residues. This chain's CDR3 is CASSENVGPGYGYTF. CDR3 bases: TGTGCCAGCAGCGAAAACGTGGGGCCCGGCTATGGCTACACCTTC.

Ten or more counts support this clonotype. V gene TRBV5-1 combines with J gene TRBJ2-7, with unresolved D. V dropped 2 bases and J dropped 2 bases, with 17 bases sitting between them. This CDR3 region has 16 residues. Germline CDR1 SGHRS, CDR2 YFSETQ. Here the CDR3 DNA reads TGCGCCAGCAGCTTTCTCTTCGAAGGGCGACCCTACGAGCAGTACTTC. Encoded protein: CASSFLFEGRPYEQYF.

The chain couples TRBV5-1 to TRBJ1-1, with D possibly matching TRBD1 (6 bases). V lost 5 bases, J lost 0 bases, and 8 bases lay in between. CDR3 length equals 13 residues. CDR1 SGHRS and CDR2 YFSETQ come from the germline V gene. Here the CDR3 DNA reads TGCGCCAGCAGGGACAGAATGAACACTGAAGCTTTCTTT. Protein product: CASRDRMNTEAFF.